Listed below are T cell receptor beta chains from one sample, sequenced in a study of beta chain features in type 1 diabetes. Profiling relied on immunoSEQ multiplex PCR, and the TCRdb table lists in-frame clones only, not all of them. The sample consists of about 620,000 clones, 15% of them appearing once. The sample consisted of naive CD4+ T cells from blood. The receptors stem from a man aged 18-30 years in good health. The CDR3 runs from the conserved cysteine through the conserved F or W. D genes are given only for firm matches. A row's size may be missing; if present it is once, few, many or a size class.

few	-	TRBV4-2	TRBJ1-6	CASSQDGLYSLHF	TGTGCCAGCAGCCAAGATGGGCTGTATTCCCTCCACTTT
few	TRBD1	TRBV27	TRBJ2-7	CASSPIRDRAYEQYF	TGTGCCAGCAGTCCAATCCGGGACAGGGCGTACGAGCAGTACTTC
few	TRBD2	TRBV11-1	TRBJ2-5	CASSYSGRKETQYF	TGTGCCAGCAGCTATAGCGGGAGGAAAGAGACCCAGTACTTC
-	-	TRBV7-2	TRBJ1-1	CASSFMILNTEAFF	TGTGCCAGCAGCTTTATGATATTGAACACTGAAGCTTTCTTT
-	-	TRBV18	TRBJ2-4	CASSPSGVRSTKNIQYF	TGTGCCAGCTCACCATCCGGAGTCAGGAGTACCAAAAACATTCAGTACTTC
few	-	TRBV19	TRBJ1-5	CASSAPGLSNQPQHF	TGTGCCAGTAGTGCCCCAGGGCTTAGCAATCAGCCCCAGCATTTT
few	-	TRBV5-1	TRBJ2-5	CASRTGPTQETQYF	TGCGCCAGCAGGACGGGACCTACTCAAGAGACCCAGTACTTC
few	-	TRBV28	TRBJ1-4	CASSLGRGWEKLFF	TGTGCCAGCAGTTTGGGGCGAGGTTGGGAAAAACTGTTTTTT
-	-	TRBV5-1	TRBJ1-1	CASSLDEGREAFF	TGCGCCAGCAGCTTGGACGAGGGCCGTGAAGCTTTCTTT
few	-	TRBV29-1	TRBJ1-1	CSVAALLNTEAFF	TGCAGCGTTGCAGCGTTACTGAACACTGAAGCTTTCTTT
few	TRBD1	TRBV5-1	TRBJ2-1	CASSPSLTGNNEQFF	TGCGCCAGCAGCCCTAGCCTGACAGGGAACAATGAGCAGTTCTTC
-	-	TRBV2	TRBJ2-5	CASRFHGTPIQETQYF	TGTGCCAGCAGGTTTCACGGGACACCAATTCAAGAGACCCAGTACTTC
-	TRBD2	TRBV7-3	TRBJ2-2	CASTKGGSGSTGELFF	TGTGCCAGCACCAAAGGGGGTAGCGGGAGTACCGGGGAGCTGTTTTTT
-	TRBD1	TRBV4-1	TRBJ1-2	CASSQVMGTGLRSGYTF	TGCGCCAGCAGCCAAGTTATGGGGACAGGCTTGAGGAGTGGCTACACCTTC
few	-	TRBV5-1	TRBJ2-5	CASSLGLKTQYF	TGCGCCAGCAGCTTGGGTTTGAAGACCCAGTACTTC
-	-	TRBV28	TRBJ2-6	CASSRLRVTSSGANVLTF	TGTGCCAGCAGCCGTCTCAGGGTCACGAGCTCTGGGGCCAACGTCCTGACTTTC
few	-	TRBV7-2	TRBJ2-5	CASSFEFTETQYF	TGTGCCAGCAGCTTTGAATTTACGGAGACCCAGTACTTC